This T cell receptor (gamma chain) was captured by sequencing in a study of intestinal T cells in coeliac disease. Study-level findings and limits: TRG-based classification had a reported leave-one-out accuracy of roughly 89%.

LymphoTrack primers amplified TRG sequences from 200 ng of biopsy DNA. TCRdb reprocessed the multiplex PCR reads through CATT. The sample has approximately 250 gamma-chain clones; 55% to 75% are singletons. The CDR3 extends over 10 amino acids. J gave up 12 bases and V 3 bases, and 5 bases lay outside the gene matches. Germline V CDR1 and CDR2: VTNTFY, YDVSTARD (reference sequence). A note on this clone: Antigen: not known.

Each case's genomic DNA was extracted from ten approximately 5.5-µm formalin-fixed paraffin-embedded scrolls. The specimen was a duodenal biopsy. This receptor was taken from a human donor who served as a control with a normal duodenal biopsy, not a healthy volunteer. The chain couples TRGV3 to TRGJ1 or TRGJ2. CDR3 loop: CATWDWTKLF. The CDR3 region has the DNA TGTGCCACCTGGGACTGGACGAAACTCTTT.